The subject of this entry is one TCR beta chain. What it recognizes is unknown. This entry belongs to a study of cytomegalovirus exposure and HLA in healthy donors. Whole-study context: An early release of data contained about 85 million unique TCRs, which came from HLA-typed donors.

J was trimmed by 7 bases and V by 6 bases; bases with no gene match: 12. CDR3 length: 15 residues. Germline CDR1 is KGHSH and CDR2 is LQKENI. Points from the study as a whole: Later analysis revealed greater clonal expansion in HLA-associated TCR beta chains than in equally common others. According to the study, roughly 160 TCR beta chains were cytomegalovirus-associated. A later analysis showed TCR association rates differing by HLA locus, peaking at DRB1 and lowest at HLA-C.

The PCR used 60 Vbeta and 13 Jbeta primers. Sequenced by immunoSEQ multiplex PCR; TCRdb stores in-frame clones only, minus some. The sample lists over 150,000 clones, about 71% seen once, with approximately 1.5% in the top ten. The sequenced sample consisted of PBMCs. The receptor comes from a middle-aged man in good health and CMV-seronegative. This chain uses TRBV18 with TRBJ1-5, with TRBD1 identical over 7 bases. The CDR3 DNA sequence: TGTGCCAGCTCCGACCGACAGGGTCCAGGACAGCCCCAGCATTTT. This codes for CASSDRQGPGQPQHF.